This T cell receptor (beta chain) was sequenced for a study of blood T cells in healthy people across ages. Alongside a J-beta primer mix, a sample-barcoded 5' primer served in a second PCR lasting roughly 7 to 11 cycles. Every cDNA was tagged by a template-switch adaptor with 12 random nucleotides. Via MiXCR, TCRdb re-called the 5' RACE reads, giving one row per CDR3 protein. This table holds around 870,000 distinct CDR3 sequences, about 30% found once. Study observations and caveats: The study regarded diversity estimates from one million T cells as underestimates. Older individuals had lower TCR beta diversity per million T cells (the decline was roughly linear).

The CDR3 length is 13 residues. Trimming left V 4 bases short and J 7 bases short, with 13 bases between. This clonotype was seen repeatedly, ten times or more. Its specificity is not known. The receptor was derived from an elderly woman in good health. The chain carries TRBV12-3 or TRBV12-4 and TRBJ2-5; D gene unclear. Sequenced material: blood. The CDR3 DNA is TGTGCCAGCAGTTCCCCCCCCGTGGGGACCCAGTACTTC. Its translation is CASSSPPVGTQYF.